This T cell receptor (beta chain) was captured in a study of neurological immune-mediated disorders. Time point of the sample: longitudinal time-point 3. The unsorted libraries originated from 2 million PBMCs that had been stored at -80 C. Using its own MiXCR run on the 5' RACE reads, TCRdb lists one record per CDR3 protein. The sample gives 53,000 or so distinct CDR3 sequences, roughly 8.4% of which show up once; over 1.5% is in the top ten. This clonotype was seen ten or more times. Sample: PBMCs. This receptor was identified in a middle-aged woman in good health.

CDR3 region: CASNTGGPSYEQYF. Here the CDR3 DNA reads TGTGCCAGTAACACGGGAGGGCCCTCCTACGAGCAGTACTTC. The rearrangement links TRBV19 to TRBJ2-7; 8 bases are a match to TRBD2. Germline CDR1 reads LNHDA; CDR2 reads SQIVND (reference sequence). This CDR3 has 14 residues. V shed 7 bases, J shed 0 bases, and the junction held 5 bases outside the gene matches.